The T cell receptor (beta chain) under discussion was sequenced for a study of cytomegalovirus exposure and HLA in healthy donors. The protocol was immunoSEQ multiplex PCR, while the TCRdb copy is restricted to in-frame clones and leaves out a portion. The sample lists some 140,000 clones; approximately 90% were seen once. The V and J ends lost 7 bases and 0 bases, in that order; junction bases with no gene match: 2. This CDR3 has 13 amino acids. Germline CDR1 reads SEHNR; CDR2 reads FQNEAQ (reference sequence). The TCR comes from a woman in her 30s in good health and CMV-seropositive. Sequencing used PBMCs. The J gene is TRBJ2-5, the V gene TRBV7-9, with 7 bases fitting TRBD1. The CDR3 reads CASTTGDQETQYF. The CDR3 DNA is TGTGCCAGCACCACAGGGGACCAAGAGACCCAGTACTTC.